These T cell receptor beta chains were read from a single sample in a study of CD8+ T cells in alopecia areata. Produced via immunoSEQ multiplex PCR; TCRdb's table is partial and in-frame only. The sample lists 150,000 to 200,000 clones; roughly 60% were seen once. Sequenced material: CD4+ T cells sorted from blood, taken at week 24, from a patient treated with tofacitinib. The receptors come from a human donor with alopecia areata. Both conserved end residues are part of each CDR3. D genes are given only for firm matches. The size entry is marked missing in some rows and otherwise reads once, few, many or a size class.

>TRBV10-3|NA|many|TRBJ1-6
TGTGCCATCAGTGAGTCCAGGGGATATAATTCACCCCTCCACTTT
CAISESRGYNSPLHF
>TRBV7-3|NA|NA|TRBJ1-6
TGTGCCAGCAGCTTAAACACAGGTTCACCCCTCCACTTT
CASSLNTGSPLHF
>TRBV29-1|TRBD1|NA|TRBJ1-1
TGCAGCGTTGATCAGGGGGGCACTGAAGCTTTCTTT
CSVDQGGTEAFF
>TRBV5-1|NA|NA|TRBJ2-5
TGCGCCAGCAGCCTAGACTTGGGGAAAGAGACCCAGTACTTC
CASSLDLGKETQYF
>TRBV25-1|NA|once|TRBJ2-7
TGTGCCAGCAGTGAATCTCTGGTATGGGGGGACGAGCAGTACTTC
CASSESLVWGDEQYF
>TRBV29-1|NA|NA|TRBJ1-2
TGCAGCGTTGATCGGAGGGACAATAACTATGGCTACACCTTC
CSVDRRDNNYGYTF
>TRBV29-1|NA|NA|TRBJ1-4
TGCAGCGCCCTTCGGTCTGAAAAACTGTTTTTT
CSALRSEKLFF
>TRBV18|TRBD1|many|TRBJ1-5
TGTGCCAGCTCACCAGGACAGGGGATCGCTCAGCCCCAGCATTTT
CASSPGQGIAQPQHF
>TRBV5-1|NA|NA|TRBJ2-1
TGCGCCAGCAGAATCGACCGTCACAATGAGCAGTTCTTC
CASRIDRHNEQFF
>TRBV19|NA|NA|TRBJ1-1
TGTGCCAGTAGTCTCGGGCAACCTTTGAACACTGAAGCTTTCTTT
CASSLGQPLNTEAFF
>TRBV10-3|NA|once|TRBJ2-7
TGTGCCACCCAGGACGGGGTCAGCGAGCAGTACTTC
CATQDGVSEQYF
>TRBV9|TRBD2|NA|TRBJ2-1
TGTGCCAGCAGCGTAGGCGCTCGGGGGGGCCTCTACAATGAGCAGTTCTTC
CASSVGARGGLYNEQFF
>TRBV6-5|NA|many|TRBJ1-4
TGTGCCAGCAGGACTAATGAAAAACTGTTTTTT
CASRTNEKLFF
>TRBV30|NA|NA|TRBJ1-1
TGTGCCTGGAGCGACGGTAAGGGGACCTTTTTGAACACTGAAGCTTTCTTT
CAWSDGKGTFLNTEAFF
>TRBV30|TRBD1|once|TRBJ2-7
TGTGCCTCGACAACAGGGGATAACTACGAGCAGTACTTC
CASTTGDNYEQYF
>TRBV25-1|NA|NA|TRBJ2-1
TGTGCCAGCAGTGACGCATCCAGCGCCATATACAATGAGCAGTTCTTC
CASSDASSAIYNEQFF
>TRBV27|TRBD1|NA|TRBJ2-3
TGTGCCAGCAGTTTTAGGGGGCTGAGCACAGATACGCAGTATTTT
CASSFRGLSTDTQYF
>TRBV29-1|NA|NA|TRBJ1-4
TGCAGCGTTGAGGGGACGGACGGTAATGAAAAACTGTTTTTT
CSVEGTDGNEKLFF
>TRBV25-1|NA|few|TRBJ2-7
TGTGCCAGCAGTGAGTGGACGGGCTACGAGCAGTACTTC
CASSEWTGYEQYF
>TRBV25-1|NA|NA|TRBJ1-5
TGTGCCAGCAGTGACTCATCGCAGCCCCAGCATTTT
CASSDSSQPQHF
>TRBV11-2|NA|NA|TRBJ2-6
TGTGCCAGCAGCTTGAGGTCTGGGGCCAACGTCCTGACTTTC
CASSLRSGANVLTF
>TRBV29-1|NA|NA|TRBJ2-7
TGCAGCGTTGAAAGACAGGACAACTCCTACGAGCAGTACTTC
CSVERQDNSYEQYF
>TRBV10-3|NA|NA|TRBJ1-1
TGTGCCATCAGTCGACAGGCTAACACTGAAGCTTTCTTT
CAISRQANTEAFF
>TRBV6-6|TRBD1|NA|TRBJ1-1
TGTGCCAGCAATATCGCGGGACAGAGGAACACTGAAGCTTTCTTT
CASNIAGQRNTEAFF
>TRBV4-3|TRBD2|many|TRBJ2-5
TGCGCCAGCAGCCCGGGACTAGCGGATAAGGAGACCCAGTACTTC
CASSPGLADKETQYF
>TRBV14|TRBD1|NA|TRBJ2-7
TGTGCCAGCAGCCAGCACCGGGACAGAGGCTCCTACGAGCAGTACTTC
CASSQHRDRGSYEQYF
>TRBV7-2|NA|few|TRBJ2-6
TGTGCCAGCAGCTTAGGGGGAAGTGGGGCCAACGTCCTGACTTTC
CASSLGGSGANVLTF
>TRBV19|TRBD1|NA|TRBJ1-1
TGTGCCAGTCTAAGGACAGGGCCGGTGGGTACTGAAGCTTTCTTT
CASLRTGPVGTEAFF
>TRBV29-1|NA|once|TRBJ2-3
TGCAGCGTTGAAGCAGTCTCAGATACGCAGTATTTT
CSVEAVSDTQYF
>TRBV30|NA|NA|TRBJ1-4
TGTGCCTGGAGTGTTACCGAAAAACTGTTTTTT
CAWSVTEKLFF
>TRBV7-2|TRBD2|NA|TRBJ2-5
TGTGCCAGCAGCCTTAGCTCTAGCGGGGGGAACCAAGAGACCCAGTACTTC
CASSLSSSGGNQETQYF
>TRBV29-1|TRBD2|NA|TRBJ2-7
TGCAGCGCCGGCGTAGGGCGGGGGGACGAGCAGTACTTC
CSAGVGRGDEQYF
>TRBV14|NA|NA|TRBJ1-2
TGTGCCAGCAGCCAAGACCCAGGGGCTGGCTATGGCTACACCTTC
CASSQDPGAGYGYTF
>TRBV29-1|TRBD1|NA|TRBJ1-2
TGCAGCGTTGTCAGGGGGCTGGAAGGCAACTATGGCTACACCTTC
CSVVRGLEGNYGYTF
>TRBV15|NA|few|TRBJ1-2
TGTGCCACCACAGCAGGGTCAGGGGATGGCTACACCTTC
CATTAGSGDGYTF
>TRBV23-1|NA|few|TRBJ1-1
TGCGCCAGCAGTCAATTTGAAGCTTTCTTT
CASSQFEAFF
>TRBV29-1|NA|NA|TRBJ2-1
TGCAGCGTTGTTAACTACAATGAGCAGTTCTTC
CSVVNYNEQFF
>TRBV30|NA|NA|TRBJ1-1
TGTGCCTGGAGTATAGACACGAGGGTCACTGAAGCTTTCTTT
CAWSIDTRVTEAFF
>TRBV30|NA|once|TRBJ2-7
TGTGCCTGGAGTGTATCCTACGAGCAGTACTTC
CAWSVSYEQYF
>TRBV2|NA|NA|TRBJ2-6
TGTGCCAGCATAATGGGGTCGGGTGGGGCCAACGTCCTGACTTTC
CASIMGSGGANVLTF
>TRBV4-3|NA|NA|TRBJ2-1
TGCGCCAGCAGCCCCGGGAGCGGGACATTCAATGAGCAGTTCTTC
CASSPGSGTFNEQFF
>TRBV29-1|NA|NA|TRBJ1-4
TGCAGCGTTGAAGACAGGGGCAGGGAAAAACTGTTTTTT
CSVEDRGREKLFF
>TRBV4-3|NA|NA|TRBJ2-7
TGCGCCAGCAGCCAATATACCGGATCCAGGTCGTTCTTC
CASSQYTGSRSFF